The 5 T cell receptor beta chains in this list originate from one sample, sequenced in a study of control samples from healthy donors and cancer patients. Sequencing used immunoSEQ multiplex PCR; TCRdb keeps in-frame clones, though not all of them. The sample's table shows about 200,000 clones. The sequenced sample was blood. The receptors stem from a woman aged 25 to 39 in good health.

The chain joins TRBV15 to TRBJ1-2, with D possibly TRBD1 on 5 matching bases. CDR3 length: 14 residues. V was pared by 2 bases and J by 2 bases, with 9 bases between. Germline values: CDR1 LNHNV, CDR2 YYDKDF (reference sequence). The CDR3 nucleotides are TGTGCCACCAGCAGACAGGGACGGAACTATGGCTACACCTTC. Translation gives CATSRQGRNYGYTF.

This chain joins TRBV13 and TRBJ2-2; 10 bases are shared with TRBD2. Germline CDR1 PRHDT, CDR2 FYEKMQ (reference sequence). There are 16 residues in the CDR3. V lost 3 bases, J lost 4 bases, and 5 bases stayed unmatched. The CDR3 here is CASSFVAGGGTGELFF. CDR3 DNA: TGTGCCAGCAGCTTCGTAGCGGGGGGAGGCACCGGGGAGCTGTTTTTT.

The rearrangement links TRBV7-3 to TRBJ2-1; D gene uncertain. V lost 5 bases and J 7 bases, leaving 21 bases between the germline ends. The CDR3 sequence is 16 residues long. Germline V gene data show CDR1 as SGHTA and CDR2 as FQGTGA. The CDR3 region has the DNA TGTGCCAGCAGCCTTGAATCCGGCGGTATTCGGAATGAGCAGTTCTTC. Protein: CASSLESGGIRNEQFF.

The genes are TRBV28 and TRBJ2-7, with D uncertain. Trimming cost V 2 bases and J 4 bases, with 3 bases left between them. Germline V lookup: CDR1 MDHEN, CDR2 SYDVKM. The CDR3 is 11 amino acids. CDR3 nucleotides: TGTGCCAGCAGTTTAGCGTACGAGCAGTACTTC. Its protein is CASSLAYEQYF.

The chain combines TRBV5-1 with TRBJ2-5, with 7 bases fitting TRBD1. V lost 2 bases to trimming and J lost 4 bases; unmatched junction nucleotides: 5. This CDR3 has 14 amino acids. Germline CDR1 and CDR2: SGHRS and YFSETQ. The DNA of the CDR3 is TGCGCCAGCAGCTTCCCGGACAGGCGAGAGACCCAGTACTTC. Its protein product is CASSFPDRRETQYF.